This T cell receptor (beta chain) emerged from a study of T cell responses to AZD1222 COVID-19 vaccine. Whole-study findings and limits: Breadth and depth of Spike-specific TCRs rose after two AZD1222 doses. Mostly white British, mostly female donors; authors suggested clonal diversity may be underestimated. Variant regions that are unmutated are reportedly the target of nearly half of spike-specific TCRs. Baseline serology detected seropositivity in only a handful of AZD1222 recipients.

Concerning this clone: What it binds is unknown.

Germline CDR1 MGHRA, CDR2 YSYEKL. This CDR3 is built from 15 residues. The V and J ends lost 4 bases and 6 bases respectively, with 15 bases between them. Libraries were prepared by immunoSEQ multiplex PCR; TCRdb keeps only in-frame clonotypes and omits some of them. The table includes about 150,000 clones, 87% detected once. Sequencing used peripheral blood, obtained 28 days after the second AZD1222 dose. The V call is TRBV4-1, the J call TRBJ2-2; D perhaps matches TRBD2 (5 bases). This TCR came from an adult who received the AZD1222 COVID-19 vaccine. The CDR3 DNA sequence: TGCGCCAGCAGCCTCCTGGAGGCAGGACCCGGGGAGCTGTTTTTT. Amino acids: CASSLLEAGPGELFF.